This entry lists 29 T cell receptor beta chains sequenced from one sample in a study of shared clonotypes between healthy human individuals. The method was immunoSEQ multiplex PCR; TCRdb's version includes in-frame clones alone and lacks a portion of them. The profile shows 2 million to 2.5 million clones, approximately 95% of them singletons. The specimen was naive CD4+ T cells from PBMCs. The subset was: CD45RA+ positively selected. Every receptor here comes from a man younger than 30 in good health. Some clones in this sample may be carry-over from other donors' samples.

V is TRBV5-6 and J is TRBJ2-1, with D possibly matching TRBD1 (7 bases). V was shortened by 4 bases and J by 7 bases, with 24 bases between the two germline ends. This CDR3 region has 17 residues. The V gene's germline CDR1 is SGHDT and CDR2 YYEEEE. The CDR3 reads CASSLWLWRGLRNEQFF. Written as DNA, the CDR3 is TGTGCCAGCAGCCTTTGGCTTTGGAGGGGGCTTAGAAATGAGCAGTTCTTC. Complete variable domain (other parts from reference TRBV5-6 and TRBJ2-1): DAGVTQSPTHLIKTRGQQVTLRCSPKSGHDTVSWYQQALGQGPQFIFQYYEEEERQRGNFPDRFSGHQFPNYSSELNVNALLLGDSALYLCASSLWLWRGLRNEQFFGPGTRLTVL.

This rearrangement joins TRBV9 to TRBJ1-1; D is ambiguous. The germline CDR1 and CDR2 sequences are SGDLS and YYNGEE. This CDR3 is 13 amino acids long. Deletions cut 0 bases from V and 4 bases from J, with 7 bases between. CDR3 sequence reads: CASSVVDVTEAFF. CDR3 nucleotide sequence: TGTGCCAGCAGCGTAGTTGATGTCACTGAAGCTTTCTTT.

This rearrangement joins TRBV11-2 to TRBJ2-5; maybe TRBD2 (5 bases). The V end lost 4 bases, the J end lost 2 bases, and 17 bases lay between the germline ends. The CDR3 contains 16 residues. The germline V gene has CDR1 SGHAT and CDR2 FQNNGV. DNA of the CDR3: TGTGCCAGCAGCTCACTCCCCGGGAAGGGACAAGAGACCCAGTACTTC. This sequence encodes CASSSLPGKGQETQYF.

The chain has TRBV18 and TRBJ2-1; D is perhaps TRBD1 (6 bases). CDR1 and CDR2 from the germline V gene are KGHSH and LQKENI. Trimming took off 4 bases at V and 1 base at J, with 11 bases between the two ends. The CDR3 loop spans 15 amino acids. The CDR3 region is CASSHRDRSYNEQFF. The CDR3 coding sequence is TGTGCCAGCTCACACAGGGATCGGTCCTACAATGAGCAGTTCTTC.

This clone has more than one count but fewer than ten. The CDR3 here is CAIRDRAEAFF. The CDR3 bases are TGTGCCATCAGAGACAGGGCTGAAGCTTTCTTT. The gene calls are TRBV10-3 and TRBJ1-1; 7 nucleotides match TRBD1. Trimming removed 6 bases from V and 6 bases from J; junction bases left unmatched: 1. The germline V gene encodes CDR1 ENHRY and CDR2 SYGVKD. The CDR3 runs to 11 residues.

J is TRBJ2-1 and V is TRBV5-4; 12 positions match TRBD2. Germline loops: CDR1 SGHNT, CDR2 YYREEE (reference sequence). This CDR3 spans 17 amino acids. The junction had 7 bases not matched to a gene; V was cut back by 1 base and J by 5 bases. DNA of the CDR3: TGTGCCAGCAGCTTGCCTTTTGGACTAGCGGGGAACAATGAGCAGTTCTTC. Its protein is CASSLPFGLAGNNEQFF.

The V call is TRBV11-3, the J call TRBJ1-4; unclear D gene. The CDR3 runs to 10 residues. The germline V gene has CDR1 SGHNT and CDR2 YENEEA. The CDR3 protein is CGLGNEKLFF. CDR3 sequence (DNA): TGTGGCCTCGGAAATGAAAAACTGTTTTTT. Using reference TRBV11-3 and TRBJ1-4 for the parts outside the CDR3, the full variable domain is EAGVVQSPRYKIIEKKQPVAFWCNPISGHNTLYWYLQNLGQGPELLIRYENEEAVDDSQLPKDRFSAERLKGVDSTLKIQPAELGDSAVYLCGLGNEKLFFGSGTQLSVL.

The chain uses TRBV4-1 and TRBJ2-3; 8 bases are shared with TRBD2. Germline V gene data show CDR1 as MGHRA and CDR2 as YSYEKL. V was pared by 4 bases and J by 2 bases, with 11 bases of the junction left unmatched. The CDR3 is made up of 17 amino acids. The CDR3 sequence: CASSPKPASGYTDTQYF. CDR3 nucleotide sequence: TGCGCCAGCAGCCCCAAGCCAGCTAGCGGGTACACAGATACGCAGTATTTT.

This clone was picked up one time. The chain uses TRBV6-5 and TRBJ2-1; D is possibly TRBD1 (5 bases). The CDR3 spans 16 residues. Per the germline V gene, CDR1 is MNHEY and CDR2 is SVGAGI. V shed 0 bases and J shed 9 bases, with 18 bases lying between them. The CDR3 sequence: CASSYSRILGAGEQFF. The CDR3 region has the DNA TGTGCCAGCAGTTACTCGAGGATTCTAGGGGCTGGTGAGCAGTTCTTC.

The genes are TRBV6-1 and TRBJ2-7, with D perhaps assigned TRBD1 or TRBD2 (5 bases each). Germline-derived CDR1 and CDR2 are MNHNS and SASEGT. CDR3 length: 15 residues. The V end was cut by 3 bases, the J end by 3 bases, with 15 bases between. The CDR3 DNA sequence: TGTGCCAGCAGTGAGGCAGGGAGTCGGGTCTACGAGCAGTACTTC. The encoded protein is CASSEAGSRVYEQYF.

J is TRBJ2-5 and V is TRBV6-5; D not resolved. Germline lookup yields CDR1 MNHEY and CDR2 SVGAGI. Trimming removed 7 bases at V and 2 bases at J, with 14 bases between. The CDR3 is made up of 14 amino acids. The CDR3 DNA reads as TGTGCCAGCACCCAAATCGGAAATCAAGAGACCCAGTACTTC. It translates to CASTQIGNQETQYF.

The count of this clone is one. The gene calls are TRBV5-1 and TRBJ1-3; 7 bases agree with TRBD1. V lost 3 bases and J lost 0; bases outside the gene matches: 9. The CDR3 consists of 17 residues. Germline-derived CDR1 and CDR2 are SGHRS and YFSETQ. CDR3 coding DNA: TGCGCCAGCAGCTCTTGGCCCGGGACAGACTCTGGAAACACCATATATTTT. Translation: CASSSWPGTDSGNTIYF.

The CDR3 reads CASIPSSGGSRNQPQHF. The CDR3 DNA follows: TGTGCCAGCATTCCCTCGTCGGGGGGTAGTCGCAATCAGCCCCAGCATTTT. V is TRBV28 and J is TRBJ1-5, with D possibly TRBD1 on 5 matching bases. Trimming stripped 7 bases from V and 2 bases from J, with 21 bases between. CDR1 and CDR2 (germline): MDHEN, SYDVKM. The CDR3 is 17 residues long.

Only one count was recorded for this clone. The CDR3 here is CASSLGGTSGRAVDTQYF. CDR3 nucleotides: TGTGCCAGCAGCTTAGGGGGGACTAGCGGGAGGGCCGTGGATACGCAGTATTTT. The chain joins TRBV7-9 to TRBJ2-3, with 16 bases fitting TRBD2. Germline V gives CDR1 SEHNR, CDR2 FQNEAQ (reference sequence). CDR3 length: 18 amino acids. J gave up 6 bases and V 1 base, and 7 bases lay outside the gene matches.

This rearrangement joins TRBV4-2 to TRBJ2-1, with unresolved D. Germline CDR1 is LGHNA and CDR2 is YNFKEQ. Trimming removed 3 bases at V and 4 bases at J, with 4 bases between. The CDR3 runs 12 residues. CDR3 sequence: CASSHRYNEQFF. CDR3 bases: TGTGCCAGCAGCCATCGATACAATGAGCAGTTCTTC.

The chain uses TRBV4-3 and TRBJ2-3, with D hard to call. The CDR3 has 13 residues. The germline V gene has CDR1 LGHNA and CDR2 YSLEER. Trimming took off 4 bases at V and 0 bases at J, with 5 bases between the two ends. CDR3: CASSRFSTDTQYF. As DNA, the CDR3 is TGCGCCAGCAGCCGATTCAGCACAGATACGCAGTATTTT.

V is TRBV9 and J is TRBJ2-3; TRBD2 might be the D (6 bases). Germline V gene data show CDR1 as SGDLS and CDR2 as YYNGEE. Trimming took 0 bases from V and 6 from J, leaving 14 bases between them. The CDR3 has 15 amino acids. The DNA for the CDR3 is TGTGCCAGCAGCGTAGTGGCGGGACGGTTCGATACGCAGTATTTT. This gives the protein CASSVVAGRFDTQYF.

V gene TRBV27 combines with J gene TRBJ1-1; a possible D gene is TRBD1 (5 bases). Germline CDR1 MNHEY, CDR2 SMNVEV (reference sequence). CDR3 length: 13 amino acids. The V and J ends lost 7 bases and 7 bases respectively, with 16 bases between them. The CDR3 DNA reads TGTGCCAGCACTTTGGGGCCCGGCTATGAAGCTTTCTTT. Encoded protein: CASTLGPGYEAFF.

This clone was observed once. The gene calls are TRBV4-3 and TRBJ2-3, with a weak D call TRBD1 (5 bases). Germline CDR1 reads LGHNA; CDR2 reads YSLEER. V lost 4 bases to trimming and J lost 2 bases, with 16 bases between them. The CDR3 is 16 residues long. The chain's CDR3 is CASSRLRAGNTDTQYF. The CDR3 coding sequence is TGCGCCAGCAGCCGCCTAAGGGCAGGGAACACAGATACGCAGTATTTT.

Worth noting for this clone: Other DNA sequences in this specimen translate into the identical CDR3. The chain recombines TRBV27 with TRBJ1-1, with TRBD1 as a possible D gene (5 bases). Trimming removed 0 bases at V and 3 bases at J, with 14 bases between. CDR1 is MNHEY and CDR2 is SMNVEV in the germline V gene (reference sequence). This CDR3 has 16 amino acids. The CDR3 nucleotides are TGTGCCAGCAGTTTATCGGGCGGGCGCAGGGACACTGAAGCTTTCTTT. Translation: CASSLSGGRRDTEAFF.

The sample holds one count of this clone. The chain links TRBV30 to TRBJ2-1, with a possible D match to TRBD2 (6 bases). This CDR3 has 15 residues. Trimming cost V 4 bases and J 1 base, with 14 bases left between them. Germline CDR1 GTSNPN, CDR2 SVGIG (reference sequence). DNA of the CDR3: TGTGCCTGGATTCTCACTAGCAGGTCCTACAATGAGCAGTTCTTC. It specifies CAWILTSRSYNEQFF.

This chain joins TRBV5-1 and TRBJ2-3; a possible D gene is TRBD2 (6 bases). Germline CDR1 reads SGHRS; CDR2 reads YFSETQ. The CDR3 sequence is 15 residues long. V was trimmed by 4 bases and J by 3 bases, leaving 15 bases between them. The DNA of the CDR3 is TGCGCCAGCAGCCAGGCGGGTGGGGGGACAGATACGCAGTATTTT. Encoded protein: CASSQAGGGTDTQYF. Drawing the rest from reference TRBV5-1 and TRBJ2-3, the complete variable domain is KAGVTQTPRYLIKTRGQQVTLSCSPISGHRSVSWYQQTPGQGLQFLFEYFSETQRNKGNFPGRFSGRQFSNSRSEMNVSTLELGDSALYLCASSQAGGGTDTQYFGPGTRLTVL.

J is TRBJ1-1 and V is TRBV2; D unresolved. The CDR3 runs 12 residues. The germline V gene encodes CDR1 SNHLY and CDR2 FYNNEI. Trimming cost V 9 bases and J 2 bases, with 10 bases left between them. The CDR3 DNA follows: TGTGCCAGGGATAGAGATAACACTGAAGCTTTCTTT. Protein: CARDRDNTEAFF.

The chain uses TRBV27 and TRBJ1-2; perhaps TRBD1 as D (5 bases). The CDR3 loop spans 14 amino acids. V was pared by 3 bases and J by 1 base, with 9 bases between. Germline V gene lookup returns CDR1 MNHEY and CDR2 SMNVEV (reference sequence). The CDR3 region has the DNA TGTGCCAGCAGTTTCAGGGAACGTAACTATGGCTACACCTTC. This codes for CASSFRERNYGYTF.

On this clone: The same CDR3 is also encoded by other DNA sequences in this sample. The chain links TRBV7-2 to TRBJ1-5; 8 nucleotides match TRBD1. The V segment lost 3 bases and the J segment 2 bases; nucleotides outside the gene matches: 3. The length of the CDR3 is 15 residues. Germline lookup yields CDR1 SGHTA and CDR2 FQGNSA. CDR3 coding DNA: TGTGCCAGCAGCTTGAACAGGGGGGGCAATCAGCCCCAGCATTTT. This gives the protein CASSLNRGGNQPQHF.

The genes are TRBV11-2 and TRBJ1-1; the match to TRBD1 covers 8 bases. CDR1 and CDR2 from the germline V gene are SGHAT and FQNNGV. Trimming cost V 3 bases and J 4 bases; bases outside gene matches: 4. The CDR3 is made up of 14 amino acids. For the CDR3, the DNA is TGTGCCAGCAGCTTTCTAACAGGGGGCACTGAAGCTTTCTTT. Residues: CASSFLTGGTEAFF.

The CDR3: CASSLVGGRGAKNIQYF. The DNA of the CDR3 is TGTGCCAGCAGCTTAGTCGGGGGGCGAGGAGCCAAAAACATTCAGTACTTC. The V gene is TRBV7-2, the J gene TRBJ2-4; maybe TRBD2 (7 bases). CDR3 size: 17 residues. V gave up 1 base and J gave up 0 bases, with 13 bases separating them. Per the germline V gene, CDR1 is SGHTA and CDR2 is FQGNSA.

The chain uses TRBV20-1 and TRBJ2-1, with TRBD2 matching over 7 bases. V was pared by 5 bases and J by 12 bases, with 7 bases of the junction left unmatched. Germline V lookup: CDR1 DFQATT, CDR2 SNEGSKA (reference sequence). The CDR3 runs 11 residues. CDR3 loop: CSAYPSGAQFF. CDR3 bases: TGCAGTGCTTATCCAAGCGGGGCGCAGTTCTTC.

The J gene is TRBJ1-1, the V gene TRBV21-1. TRBV21-1 has pseudogene status. The CDR3 sequence is 14 residues long. The CDR3 coding sequence is TGTGCCAGCAGCAAACTGCGGGGGGCTGGTGAAGCTTTCTTT. Its translation is CASSKLRGAGEAFF.